This T cell receptor beta chain is drawn from a study of blood T cells in healthy people across ages. Findings and limits, study-wide: The lack of PBMC sorting stopped any conclusive naive versus antigen-experienced comparison. Significant beta diversity loss was already apparent by age around 40, declining roughly linearly. Long-lived and aged donors differed, with more naive CD4+ cells and higher diversity in the long-lived.

Isolated per sample were at least 6 million PBMCs. With respect to this clonotype: The target antigen is unknown. One end of the junction does not line up with germline, which may come from a read error.

Next came a second PCR, run for 7 to 11 cycles, which used a sample-barcoded 5' primer along with a J-beta primer mix. MiXCR, applied by TCRdb to the 5' RACE reads, yields one record per CDR3 protein. The sample lists approximately 1.5 million distinct CDR3 sequences, approximately 32% occurring once. This sequence originates from a woman between 25 and 40 years old in good health. Source material: blood.

CDR3 in DNA: TGTGCCAGCAGCCAAGTACGGAGATATAGCAATCAGCCACAGCATTTT. It encodes CASSQVRRYSNQPQHF. The chain couples TRBV3-1 to TRBJ1-5; no firm D call. This CDR3 has 16 residues. CDR1 is LGHDT and CDR2 is YNNKEL in the germline V gene (reference sequence).